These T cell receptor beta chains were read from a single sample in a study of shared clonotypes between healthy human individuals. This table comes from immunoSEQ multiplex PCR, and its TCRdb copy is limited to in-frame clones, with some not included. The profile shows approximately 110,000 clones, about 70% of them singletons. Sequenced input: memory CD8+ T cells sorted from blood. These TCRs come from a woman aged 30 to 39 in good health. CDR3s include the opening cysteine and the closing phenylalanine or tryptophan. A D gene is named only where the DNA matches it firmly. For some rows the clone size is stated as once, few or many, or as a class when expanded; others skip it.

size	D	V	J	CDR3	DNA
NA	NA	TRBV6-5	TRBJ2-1	CASSYSPGGNYNEQFF	TGTGCCAGCAGTTACTCGCCTGGGGGCAATTACAATGAGCAGTTCTTC
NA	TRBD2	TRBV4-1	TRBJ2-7	CASSWLAGADYEQYF	TGCGCCAGCAGCTGGCTAGCGGGAGCCGATTACGAGCAGTACTTC
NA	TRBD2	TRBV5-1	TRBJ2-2	CASSYTSGRGGELFF	TGCGCCAGCAGCTATACTAGCGGGAGAGGCGGGGAGCTGTTTTTT
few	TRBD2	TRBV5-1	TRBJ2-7	CASSLGSFRSSGGLEQYF	TGCGCCAGCAGCTTGGGATCGTTTCGCTCGTCGGGGGGGCTCGAGCAGTACTTC
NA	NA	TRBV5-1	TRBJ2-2	CASSLGGRNRGTGELFF	TGCGCCAGCAGCTTGGGAGGGAGGAATCGAGGGACCGGGGAGCTGTTTTTT
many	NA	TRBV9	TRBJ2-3	CASSQGGTSTDTQYF	TGTGCCAGCAGTCAGGGCGGGACTAGCACAGATACGCAGTATTTT
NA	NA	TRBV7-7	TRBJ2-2	CASSTEGEQDTGELFF	TGTGCCAGCAGCACCGAGGGGGAGCAGGACACCGGGGAGCTGTTTTTT
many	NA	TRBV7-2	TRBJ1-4	CASSALSGATNEKLFF	TGTGCCAGCAGCGCACTATCGGGAGCAACTAATGAAAAACTGTTTTTT
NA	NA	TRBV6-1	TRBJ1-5	CASSPGELGGQPQHF	TGTGCCAGCAGTCCTGGTGAACTGGGCGGCCAGCCCCAGCATTTT
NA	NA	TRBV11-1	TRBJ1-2	CASSSLGHGYTF	TGTGCCAGCAGCTCTTTGGGCCATGGCTACACCTTC
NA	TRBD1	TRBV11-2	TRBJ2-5	CASSYQGDETQYF	TGTGCCAGCAGCTACCAGGGGGACGAGACCCAGTACTTC
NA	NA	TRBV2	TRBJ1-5	CASRGLPGGNQPQHF	TGTGCCAGCAGGGGCCTCCCAGGGGGCAATCAGCCCCAGCATTTT
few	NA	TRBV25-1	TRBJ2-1	CASSSTGLNNEQFF	TGTGCCAGCAGCTCTACAGGGTTAAACAATGAGCAGTTCTTC
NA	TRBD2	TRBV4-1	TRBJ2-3	CASSQDSQSSGIFDTQYF	TGCGCCAGCAGCCAAGATAGCCAGAGTAGCGGGATATTCGATACGCAGTATTTT
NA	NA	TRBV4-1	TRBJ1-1	CASSQDTGLSEAFF	TGCGCCAGCAGCCAGGATACAGGGCTGTCTGAAGCTTTCTTT
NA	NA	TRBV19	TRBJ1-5	CASRRTGNQPQHF	TGTGCCAGTAGGAGGACAGGCAATCAGCCCCAGCATTTT
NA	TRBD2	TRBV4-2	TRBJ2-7	CASSQELADPRGEQYF	TGTGCCAGCAGCCAAGAACTAGCGGACCCACGAGGCGAGCAGTACTTC
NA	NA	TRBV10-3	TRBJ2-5	CAIRGARQETQYF	TGTGCAATCCGGGGGGCCCGCCAAGAGACCCAGTACTTC
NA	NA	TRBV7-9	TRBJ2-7	CASSPARGLYEQYF	TGTGCCAGCAGCCCCGCCCGGGGGCTTTACGAGCAGTACTTC
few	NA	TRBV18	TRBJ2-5	CASSPWPRGPGETQYF	TGTGCCAGCTCACCCTGGCCTCGGGGGCCGGGGGAGACCCAGTACTTC
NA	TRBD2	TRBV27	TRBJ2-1	CASSFGTSGSHEQFF	TGTGCCAGCAGTTTCGGGACTAGCGGGAGCCATGAGCAGTTCTTC
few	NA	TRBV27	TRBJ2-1	CASSSTLSPVDKKRNEQFF	TGTGCCAGCAGTTCCACCCTCTCGCCAGTAGACAAAAAGAGAAATGAGCAGTTCTTC
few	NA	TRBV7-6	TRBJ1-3	CASSLWGAAGNTIYF	TGTGCCAGCAGCTTATGGGGGGCTGCTGGAAACACCATATATTTT
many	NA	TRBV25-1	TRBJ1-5	CASSDREGNQPQHF	TGTGCCAGCAGTGACAGGGAGGGCAATCAGCCCCAGCATTTT
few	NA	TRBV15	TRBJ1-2	CATSRRGDNYGYTF	TGTGCCACCAGCAGGCGAGGGGATAACTATGGCTACACCTTC
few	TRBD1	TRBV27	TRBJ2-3	CASSFRGSDTQYF	TGTGCCAGCAGTTTCAGGGGGTCAGATACGCAGTATTTT
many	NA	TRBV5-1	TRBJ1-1	CASSFRTSRTNTEAFF	TGCGCCAGCAGCTTCCGGACTTCACGAACCAACACTGAAGCTTTCTTT